This T cell receptor (beta chain) was obtained from a study of cytomegalovirus exposure and HLA in healthy donors. Primers for the PCR totalled 60 Vbeta and 13 Jbeta. Sequenced by immunoSEQ multiplex PCR; TCRdb stores in-frame clones only, minus some. This repertoire shows some 140,000 clones, approximately 71% found once; its top ten account for approximately 0.86%. Trimming cost V 4 bases and J 7 bases; bases outside gene matches: 9. Germline lookup yields CDR1 MGHRA and CDR2 YSYEKL. CDR3 size: 15 residues. This clone showed up just a few times. Its antigen is currently unknown. Study results and caveats: The authors later found most CMV-associated TCR beta chains appeared HLA-restricted.

The chain uses TRBV4-1 and TRBJ1-4; 7 bases line up with TRBD1. This clonotype was obtained from a woman in her sixties in good health and CMV-seronegative. Material for sequencing was PBMCs. The CDR3 bases are TGCGCCAGCAGCCTCACCGGGACAGCGGGTGAAAAACTGTTTTTT. Translating it yields CASSLTGTAGEKLFF.